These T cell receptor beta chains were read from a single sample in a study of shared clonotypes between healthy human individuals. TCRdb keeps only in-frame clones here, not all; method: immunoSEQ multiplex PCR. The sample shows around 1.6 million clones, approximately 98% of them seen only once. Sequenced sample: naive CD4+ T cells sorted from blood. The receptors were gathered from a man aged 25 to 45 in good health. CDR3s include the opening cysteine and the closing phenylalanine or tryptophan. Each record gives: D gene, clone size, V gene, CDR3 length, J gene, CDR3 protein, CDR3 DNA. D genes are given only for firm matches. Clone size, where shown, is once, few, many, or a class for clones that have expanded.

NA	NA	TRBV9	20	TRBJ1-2	CASSVGGAQSLRNGNYGYTF	TGTGCCAGCAGCGTAGGAGGGGCCCAAAGTCTTCGGAACGGGAACTATGGCTACACCTTC
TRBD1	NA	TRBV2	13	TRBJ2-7	CASDQDRGNEQYF	TGTGCCAGCGATCAGGACAGGGGAAACGAGCAGTACTTC
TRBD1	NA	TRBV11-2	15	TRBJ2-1	CASSLVGQGTHEQFF	TGTGCCAGCAGCTTAGTTGGACAGGGGACCCATGAGCAGTTCTTC
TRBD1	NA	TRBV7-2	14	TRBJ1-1	CASSLVQGAFEAFF	TGTGCCAGCAGCCTAGTACAGGGGGCTTTTGAAGCTTTCTTT
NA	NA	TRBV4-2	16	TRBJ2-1	CASSQELHPSSDEQFF	TGTGCCAGCAGCCAAGAACTCCACCCCTCATCGGATGAGCAGTTCTTC
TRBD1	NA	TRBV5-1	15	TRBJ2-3	CASSSGTVTTDTQYF	TGCGCCAGCAGCTCCGGGACAGTGACCACAGATACGCAGTATTTT
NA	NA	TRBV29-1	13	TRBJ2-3	CSVGGRVTDTQYF	TGCAGCGTTGGGGGGCGGGTCACAGATACGCAGTATTTT
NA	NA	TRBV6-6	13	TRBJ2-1	CASSRPSYNEQFF	TGTGCCAGCAGCCGTCCTTCCTACAATGAGCAGTTCTTC
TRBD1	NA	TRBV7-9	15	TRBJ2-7	CASITTGGELSEQYF	TGTGCCAGCATCACGACAGGGGGCGAACTGAGCGAGCAGTACTTC
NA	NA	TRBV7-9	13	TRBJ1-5	CASSLWGDQPQHF	TGTGCCAGCAGCTTATGGGGGGACCAGCCCCAGCATTTT
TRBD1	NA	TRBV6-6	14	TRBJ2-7	CASSLGQGPYEQYF	TGTGCCAGCAGCCTCGGACAGGGACCATACGAGCAGTACTTC
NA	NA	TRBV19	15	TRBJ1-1	CASSISRALNTEAFF	TGTGCCAGTAGTATCTCCAGGGCCTTGAACACTGAAGCTTTCTTT
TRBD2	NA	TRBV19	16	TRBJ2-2	CASSIDLLAGDDLVFF	TGTGCCAGTAGTATAGATCTCCTAGCGGGAGATGACCTTGTGTTTTTT
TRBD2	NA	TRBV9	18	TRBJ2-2	CASSETGTSGYNTGELFF	TGTGCCAGCAGCGAAACCGGGACTAGCGGGTATAACACCGGGGAGCTGTTTTTT
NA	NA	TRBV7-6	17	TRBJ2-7	CASSPGGKTMSVYEQYF	TGTGCCAGCAGCCCAGGGGGGAAAACTATGTCTGTCTACGAGCAGTACTTC
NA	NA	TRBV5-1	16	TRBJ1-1	CASYDLGDWMNTEAFF	TGCGCCAGCTATGACCTAGGGGATTGGATGAACACTGAAGCTTTCTTT
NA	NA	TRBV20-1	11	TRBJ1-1	CSAKVVTEAFF	TGCAGTGCCAAGGTCGTCACTGAAGCTTTCTTT
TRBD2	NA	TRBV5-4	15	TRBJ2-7	CASSSRAGGPGGQYF	TGTGCCAGCAGCTCAAGGGCGGGAGGCCCTGGGGGGCAGTACTTC
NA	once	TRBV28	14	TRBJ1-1	CASSPPSQGNEAFF	TGTGCCAGCAGTCCCCCCTCACAGGGAAATGAAGCTTTCTTT
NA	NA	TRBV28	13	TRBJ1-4	CASSLLGVQKLFF	TGTGCCAGCAGTTTATTAGGGGTTCAAAAACTGTTTTTT
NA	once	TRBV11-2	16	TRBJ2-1	CASSLDLSTYYNEQFF	TGTGCCAGCAGCTTAGATCTGTCAACCTACTACAATGAGCAGTTCTTC
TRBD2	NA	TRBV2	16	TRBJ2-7	CASSAPASGRVYEQYF	TGTGCCAGCAGTGCCCCCGCTAGCGGGAGGGTATACGAGCAGTACTTC
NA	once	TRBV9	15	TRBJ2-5	CASSPPGAWGETQYF	TGTGCCAGCAGTCCCCCCGGGGCCTGGGGAGAGACCCAGTACTTC
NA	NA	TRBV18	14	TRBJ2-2	CASSRNSFPGELFF	TGTGCCAGCTCACGGAACAGTTTTCCCGGGGAGCTGTTTTTT
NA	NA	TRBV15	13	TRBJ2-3	CATSIPRGSPGYF	TGTGCCACCAGCATCCCCCGGGGATCCCCGGGGTATTTT
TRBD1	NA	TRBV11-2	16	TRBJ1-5	CASSFGGGQGNQPQHF	TGTGCCAGCAGCTTCGGGGGGGGACAGGGCAATCAGCCCCAGCATTTT
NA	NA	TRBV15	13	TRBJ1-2	CATSREGTNGYTF	TGTGCCACCAGCAGAGAAGGGACGAACGGCTACACCTTC
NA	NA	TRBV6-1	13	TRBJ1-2	CASSKGTISGYTF	TGTGCCAGCAGCAAAGGGACTATAAGTGGCTACACCTTC
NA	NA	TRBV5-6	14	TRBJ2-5	CASSLPGLQETQYF	TGTGCCAGCAGCTTACCGGGACTCCAAGAGACCCAGTACTTC
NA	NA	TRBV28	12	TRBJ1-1	CASSLSLAEAFF	TGTGCCAGCAGTTTATCACTCGCTGAAGCTTTCTTT
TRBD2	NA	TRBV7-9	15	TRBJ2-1	CASSRLAGDYNEQFF	TGTGCCAGCAGCAGACTAGCGGGCGACTACAATGAGCAGTTCTTC
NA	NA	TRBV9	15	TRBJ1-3	CASSVEGVGGNTIYF	TGTGCCAGCAGCGTAGAAGGGGTTGGTGGAAACACCATATATTTT
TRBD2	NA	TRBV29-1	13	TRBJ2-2	CSVTSGYTGELFF	TGCAGCGTGACTAGCGGTTACACCGGGGAGCTGTTTTTT
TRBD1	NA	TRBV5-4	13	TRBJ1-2	CASSLQGADGYTF	TGTGCCAGCAGCTTGCAGGGGGCGGATGGCTACACCTTC
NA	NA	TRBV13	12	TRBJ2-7	CASSPRGHEQYF	TGTGCCAGCAGCCCCAGGGGCCACGAGCAGTACTTC
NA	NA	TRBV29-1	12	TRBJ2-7	CSVGRTSYEQYF	TGCAGCGTTGGTCGAACCTCCTACGAGCAGTACTTC
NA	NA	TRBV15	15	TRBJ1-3	CATSRVSEPGNTIYF	TGTGCCACCAGCAGAGTCAGCGAGCCCGGAAACACCATATATTTT
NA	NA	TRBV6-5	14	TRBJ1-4	CASSSADGNEKLFF	TGTGCCAGCAGTTCAGCGGACGGTAATGAAAAACTGTTTTTT
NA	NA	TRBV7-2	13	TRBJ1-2	CASSGTREGGYTF	TGTGCCAGCAGCGGGACACGGGAAGGGGGCTACACCTTC
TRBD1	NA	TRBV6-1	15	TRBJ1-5	CASSEGGDSYQPQHF	TGTGCCAGCAGTGAAGGCGGGGACAGCTATCAGCCCCAGCATTTT
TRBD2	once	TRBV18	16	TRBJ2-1	CASSPLAGTTYNEQFF	TGTGCCAGCTCACCTCTAGCGGGAACGACCTACAATGAGCAGTTCTTC
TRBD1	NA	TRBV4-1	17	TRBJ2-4	CASSQPVGQGTKNIQYF	TGCGCCAGCAGCCAACCGGTGGGACAGGGGACCAAAAACATTCAGTACTTC
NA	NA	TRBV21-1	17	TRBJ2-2	CASSPRGAGEVTGELFF	TGTGCCAGCAGCCCCCGAGGAGCGGGAGAGGTCACCGGGGAGCTGTTTTTT
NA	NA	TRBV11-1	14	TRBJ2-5	CASSLGVGHETQYF	TGTGCCAGCAGCTTAGGGGTTGGACATGAGACCCAGTACTTC
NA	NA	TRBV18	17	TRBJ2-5	CASSPLSGRMYQETQYF	TGTGCCAGCTCACCACTTTCGGGACGGATGTACCAAGAGACCCAGTACTTC
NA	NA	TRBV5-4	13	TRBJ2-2	CASRQQGSGELFF	TGTGCCAGCAGACAACAGGGATCCGGGGAGCTGTTTTTT
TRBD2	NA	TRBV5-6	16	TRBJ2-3	CASSLSGAGDTDTQYF	TGTGCCAGCAGCTTGAGTGGCGCGGGAGACACAGATACGCAGTATTTT
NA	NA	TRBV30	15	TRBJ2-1	CAWSGGRRLYNEQFF	TGTGCCTGGAGTGGAGGGAGGAGGCTGTACAATGAGCAGTTCTTC
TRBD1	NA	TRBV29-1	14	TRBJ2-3	CSASNRGSLDTQYF	TGCAGCGCCTCAAACAGGGGAAGTTTGGATACGCAGTATTTT
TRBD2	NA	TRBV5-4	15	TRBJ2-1	CASSGTSGSYNEQFF	TGTGCCAGCAGCGGGACTAGCGGGAGTTACAATGAGCAGTTCTTC
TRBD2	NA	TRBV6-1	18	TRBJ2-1	CASSVEGPGLAGSNEQFF	TGTGCCAGCAGTGTAGAGGGGCCCGGACTAGCGGGATCGAATGAGCAGTTCTTC
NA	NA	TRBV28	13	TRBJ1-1	CASSFSGPGEAFF	TGTGCCAGCAGTTTTTCTGGGCCAGGGGAAGCTTTCTTT
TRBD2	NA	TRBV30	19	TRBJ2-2	CAWSFHRTSGSANTGELFF	TGTGCCTGGAGTTTTCATAGGACTAGCGGGAGCGCGAACACCGGGGAGCTGTTTTTT
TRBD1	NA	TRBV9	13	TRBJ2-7	CASSAQGAREQYF	TGTGCCAGCAGCGCCCAGGGGGCGCGGGAGCAGTACTTC
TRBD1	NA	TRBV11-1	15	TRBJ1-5	CASSIGTGKNQPQHF	TGTGCCAGCAGCATCGGGACAGGGAAAAATCAGCCCCAGCATTTT